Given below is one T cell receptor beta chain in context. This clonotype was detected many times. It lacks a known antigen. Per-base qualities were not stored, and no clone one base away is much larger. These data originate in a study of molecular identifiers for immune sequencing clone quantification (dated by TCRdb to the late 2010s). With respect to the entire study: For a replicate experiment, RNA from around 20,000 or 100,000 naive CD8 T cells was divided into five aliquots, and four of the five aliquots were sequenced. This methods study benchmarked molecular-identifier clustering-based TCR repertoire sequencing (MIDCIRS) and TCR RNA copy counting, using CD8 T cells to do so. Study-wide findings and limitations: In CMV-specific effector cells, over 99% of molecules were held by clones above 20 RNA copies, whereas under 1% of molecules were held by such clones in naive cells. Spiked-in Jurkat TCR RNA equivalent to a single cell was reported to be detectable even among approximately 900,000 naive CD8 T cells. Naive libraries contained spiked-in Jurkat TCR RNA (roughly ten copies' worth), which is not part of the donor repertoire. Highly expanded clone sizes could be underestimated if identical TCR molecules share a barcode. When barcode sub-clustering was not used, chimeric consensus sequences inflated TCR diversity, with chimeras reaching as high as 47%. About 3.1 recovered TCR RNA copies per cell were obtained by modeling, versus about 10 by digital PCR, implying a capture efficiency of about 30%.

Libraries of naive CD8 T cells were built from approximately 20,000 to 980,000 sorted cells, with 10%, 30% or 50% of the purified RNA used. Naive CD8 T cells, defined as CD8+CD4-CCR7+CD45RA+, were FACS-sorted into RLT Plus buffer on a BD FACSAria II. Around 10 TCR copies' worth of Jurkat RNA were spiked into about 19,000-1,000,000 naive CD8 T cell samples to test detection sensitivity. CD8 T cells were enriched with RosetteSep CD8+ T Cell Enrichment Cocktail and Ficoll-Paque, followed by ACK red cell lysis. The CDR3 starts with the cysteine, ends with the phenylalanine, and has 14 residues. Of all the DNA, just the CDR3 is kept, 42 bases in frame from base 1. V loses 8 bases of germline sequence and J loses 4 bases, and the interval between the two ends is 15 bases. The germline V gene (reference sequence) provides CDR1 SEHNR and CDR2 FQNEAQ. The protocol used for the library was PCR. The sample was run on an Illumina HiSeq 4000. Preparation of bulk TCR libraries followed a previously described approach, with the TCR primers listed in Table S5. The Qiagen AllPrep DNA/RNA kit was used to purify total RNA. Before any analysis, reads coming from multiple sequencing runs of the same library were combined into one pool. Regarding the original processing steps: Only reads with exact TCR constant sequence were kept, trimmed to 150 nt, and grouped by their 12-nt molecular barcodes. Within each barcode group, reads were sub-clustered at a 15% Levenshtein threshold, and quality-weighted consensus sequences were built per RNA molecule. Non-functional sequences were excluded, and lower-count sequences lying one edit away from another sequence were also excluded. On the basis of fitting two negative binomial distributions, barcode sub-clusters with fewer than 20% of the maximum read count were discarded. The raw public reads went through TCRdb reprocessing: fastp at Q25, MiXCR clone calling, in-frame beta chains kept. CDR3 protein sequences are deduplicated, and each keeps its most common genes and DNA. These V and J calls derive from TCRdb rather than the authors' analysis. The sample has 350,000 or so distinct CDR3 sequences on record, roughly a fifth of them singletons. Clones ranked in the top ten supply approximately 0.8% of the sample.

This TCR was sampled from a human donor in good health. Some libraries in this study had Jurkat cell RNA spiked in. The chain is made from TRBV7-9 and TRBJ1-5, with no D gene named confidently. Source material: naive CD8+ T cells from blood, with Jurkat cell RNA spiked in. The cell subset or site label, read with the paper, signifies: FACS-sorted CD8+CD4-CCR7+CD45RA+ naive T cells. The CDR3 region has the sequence CASGPIPQNQPQHF. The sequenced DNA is TGTGCCAGCGGTCCTATTCCGCAAAATCAGCCCCAGCATTTT. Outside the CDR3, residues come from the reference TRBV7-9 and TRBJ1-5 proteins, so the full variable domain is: DTGVSQNPRHKITKRGQNVTFRCDPISEHNRLYWYRQTLGQGPEFLTYFQNEAQLEKSRLLSDRFSAERPKGSFSTLEIQRTEQGDSAMYLCASGPIPQNQPQHFGDGTRLSIL.